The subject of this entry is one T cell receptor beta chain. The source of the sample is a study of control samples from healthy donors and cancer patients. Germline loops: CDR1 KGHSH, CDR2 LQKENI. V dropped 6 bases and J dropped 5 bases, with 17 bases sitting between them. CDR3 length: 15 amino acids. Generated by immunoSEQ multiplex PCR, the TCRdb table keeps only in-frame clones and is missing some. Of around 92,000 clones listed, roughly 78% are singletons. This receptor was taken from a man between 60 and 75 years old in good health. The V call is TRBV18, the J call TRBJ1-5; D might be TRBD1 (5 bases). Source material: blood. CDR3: CASSLGRGGYQPQHF. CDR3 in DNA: TGTGCCAGCTCCCTCGGGAGGGGAGGATATCAGCCCCAGCATTTT.